This TCR beta chain was captured by sequencing in a study of blood T cell repertoires in COVID-19. Study processing details: Estimation of nucleated cell counts relied on the amplification of reference gene primers. Sequencing used immunoSEQ multiplex PCR; TCRdb keeps in-frame clones, though not all of them. The DNA was the basis for D and trimming; V, J and clone size are from that table. The table records more than 85,000 clones, 87% of them present only once. This CDR3 is built from 14 residues. Trimming cost V 0 bases and J 5 bases, with 10 bases left between them. The germline V gene encodes CDR1 LGHDT and CDR2 YNNKEL (reference sequence).

The clonotype comes from a woman aged 50 to 65 with COVID-19, enrolled during active disease. The sequencing sample was made of peripheral blood. The V call is TRBV3-1 (or the pseudogene TRBV3-2), the J call TRBJ1-2; no reliable D call. CDR3 in DNA: TGTGCCAGCAGCCAAGATCACGGGAGTTATGGCTACACCTTC. Its protein is CASSQDHGSYGYTF.